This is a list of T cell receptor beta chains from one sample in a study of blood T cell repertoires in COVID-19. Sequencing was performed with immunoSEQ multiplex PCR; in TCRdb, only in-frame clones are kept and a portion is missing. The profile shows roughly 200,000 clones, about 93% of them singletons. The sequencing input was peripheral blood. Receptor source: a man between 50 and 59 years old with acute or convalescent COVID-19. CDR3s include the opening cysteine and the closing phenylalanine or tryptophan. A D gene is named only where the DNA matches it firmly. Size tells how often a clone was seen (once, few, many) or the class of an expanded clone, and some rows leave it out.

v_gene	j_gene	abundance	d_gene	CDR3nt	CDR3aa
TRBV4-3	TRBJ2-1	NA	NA	TGCGCCAGCAGCCAAGCGGCAGGGGTAGGTGAGCAGTTCTTC	CASSQAAGVGEQFF
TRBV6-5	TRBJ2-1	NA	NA	TGTGCCAGCAGTTACTCCGGGACTTCGGGCAATGAGCAGTTCTTC	CASSYSGTSGNEQFF
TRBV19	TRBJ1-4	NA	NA	TGTGCCAGTAGTCCCCAGGCCGGGAGGATTGAAAAACTGTTTTTT	CASSPQAGRIEKLFF
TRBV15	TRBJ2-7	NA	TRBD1	TGTGCCACCAGCAGAGATTCGGACAGGTTAGCCTACGAGCAGTACTTC	CATSRDSDRLAYEQYF
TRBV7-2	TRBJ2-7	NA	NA	TGTGCCAGCAGCTTAGTCGGCGGACAGAGGAGCTCCTACGAGCAGTACTTC	CASSLVGGQRSSYEQYF
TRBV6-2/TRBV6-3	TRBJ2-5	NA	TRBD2	TGTGCCAGCAGTTTGATAGCGGGGAGGGAGACCCAGTACTTC	CASSLIAGRETQYF
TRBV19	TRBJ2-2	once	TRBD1	TGTGCCAGTAGATCCGGGACAGGGGGAACCGGGGAGCTGTTTTTT	CASRSGTGGTGELFF
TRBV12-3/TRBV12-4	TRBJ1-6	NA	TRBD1	TGTGCCAGCAGGCGACAGGGTAATTCACCCCTCCACTTT	CASRRQGNSPLHF
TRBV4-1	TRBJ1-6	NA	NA	TGCGCCAGCAGCCAAGAGTCCCGCGGGGATTCACCCCTCCACTTT	CASSQESRGDSPLHF
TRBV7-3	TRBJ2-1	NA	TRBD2	TGTGCCAGCAGCTTAACGGAGGGCGGGAGGGCGAATGAGCAGTTCTTC	CASSLTEGGRANEQFF
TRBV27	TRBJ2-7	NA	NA	TGTGCCAGCAGTTCAAATACAGGCTACGAGCAGTACTTC	CASSSNTGYEQYF
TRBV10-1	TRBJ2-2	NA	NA	TGCGCCAGCAGTAAGCGTACCGGGGAGCTGTTTTTT	CASSKRTGELFF
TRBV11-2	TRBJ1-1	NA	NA	TGTGCCAGCCTTAGGGGAGGTGGGAGTGGTGGAGCTTTCTTT	CASLRGGGSGGAFF
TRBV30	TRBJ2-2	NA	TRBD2	TGTGCCTGGAGTGTACATGGTGGGGGGGCCGGGGAGCTGTTTTTT	CAWSVHGGGAGELFF
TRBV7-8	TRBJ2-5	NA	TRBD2	TGTGCCAGCAGCCTTTGGCGAGCGGGAGGGCGGGAGACCCAGTACTTC	CASSLWRAGGRETQYF
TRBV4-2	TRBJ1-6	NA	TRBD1	TGTGCCAGCAGCCATCCCCTTTATCGGGACAGGAGAAATTCACCCCTCCACTTT	CASSHPLYRDRRNSPLHF
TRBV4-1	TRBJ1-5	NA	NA	TGCGCCAGCAGCCAAGCCGCCGAGGGACTCAATCAGCCCCAGCATTTT	CASSQAAEGLNQPQHF
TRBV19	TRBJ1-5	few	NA	TGTGCCAGTAGTACCCGAGGGTGGCGGGCTGGCAATCAGCCCCAGCATTTT	CASSTRGWRAGNQPQHF
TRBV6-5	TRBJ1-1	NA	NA	TGTGCCAGCAGTTACCCCCACAGGGAGAACACTGAAGCTTTCTTT	CASSYPHRENTEAFF
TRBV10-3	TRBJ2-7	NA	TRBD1	TGTGCCATCATGAAGGCCGGGACAGGGGCCTACGAGCAGTACTTC	CAIMKAGTGAYEQYF
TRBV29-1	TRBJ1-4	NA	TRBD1	TGCAGCGTTGTCAGGGGGGCTAATGAAAAACTGTTTTTT	CSVVRGANEKLFF
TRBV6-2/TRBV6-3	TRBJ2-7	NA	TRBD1	TGTGCCAGCAGTAAAATCCAGACCGGGACAGGGATCTCCTACGAGCAGTACTTC	CASSKIQTGTGISYEQYF
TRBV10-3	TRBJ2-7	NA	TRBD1	TGTGCCATCAGGCCTGGGACAGGGGTCCCCGAGCAGTACTTC	CAIRPGTGVPEQYF
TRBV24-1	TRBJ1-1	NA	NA	TGTGCCACCAGGGGGTCAGGGGTCACTGAAGCTTTCTTT	CATRGSGVTEAFF
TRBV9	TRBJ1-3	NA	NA	TGTGCCAGCAGCCCCCGCGGGAACACCATATATTTT	CASSPRGNTIYF
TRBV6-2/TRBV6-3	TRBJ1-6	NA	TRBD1	TGTGCCAGCAGTTTACTCGACAGGGGTCCTTTTAATTCACCCCTCCACTTT	CASSLLDRGPFNSPLHF
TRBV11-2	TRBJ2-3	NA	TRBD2	TGTGCCAGCAGCTTAGAAGGGACTAGTCGTGGTACGCAGTATTTT	CASSLEGTSRGTQYF
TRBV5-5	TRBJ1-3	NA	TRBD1	TGTGCCAGCAGCTTGGGGGACAGGTACTCTGGAAACACCATATATTTT	CASSLGDRYSGNTIYF
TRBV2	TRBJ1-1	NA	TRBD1	TGTGCCAGCAGTGTGCAGGGGGCGGGCACTGAAGCTTTCTTT	CASSVQGAGTEAFF
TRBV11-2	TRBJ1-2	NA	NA	TGTGCCAGCAGCTTACCCCCCCTACAGGAAGCCACCTTC	CASSLPPLQEATF
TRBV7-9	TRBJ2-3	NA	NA	TGTGCCAGCAGCTGGGGCGGGGTCCCCAGCACAGATACGCAGTATTTT	CASSWGGVPSTDTQYF
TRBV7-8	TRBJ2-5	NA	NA	TGTGCCAGCGGCATCCGCATTAAAGAGACCCAGTACTTC	CASGIRIKETQYF
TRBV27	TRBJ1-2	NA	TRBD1	TGTGCCAGCAGTCCCCGGACAGGGACCGACTATGGCTACACCTTC	CASSPRTGTDYGYTF
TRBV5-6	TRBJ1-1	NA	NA	TGTGCCAGCAGCTTGGTAATGAACACTGAAGCTTTCTTT	CASSLVMNTEAFF
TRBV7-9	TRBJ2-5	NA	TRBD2	TGTGCCAGCAGCTGGTACCTAGCGGGAGGACGAGAGACCCAGTACTTC	CASSWYLAGGRETQYF
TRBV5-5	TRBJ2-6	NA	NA	TGTGCCAGCAGCCACTTAAGTGGGGCCCTTATCTCTGGGGCCAACGTCCTGACTTTC	CASSHLSGALISGANVLTF
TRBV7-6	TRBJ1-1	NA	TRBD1	TGTGCCAGCAGCAGACCTCGGACAGGGGGAATGAACACTGAAGCTTTCTTT	CASSRPRTGGMNTEAFF
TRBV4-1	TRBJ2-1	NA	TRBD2	TGCGCCAGCAGTTTTTTGGGAGGGAGCAATGAGCAGTTCTTC	CASSFLGGSNEQFF
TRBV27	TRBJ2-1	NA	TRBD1	TGTGCCAGCACAGCAGGGGGAGCCCACAATGAGCAGTTCTTC	CASTAGGAHNEQFF
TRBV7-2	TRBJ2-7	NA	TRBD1	TGTGCCAGCAGCCCGCAGGGGGCGAGCTCCTACGAGCAGTACTTC	CASSPQGASSYEQYF
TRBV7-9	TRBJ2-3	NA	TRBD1	TGTGCCAGCAGCTTAGCCGACAGGGTTCCCGATACGCAGTATTTT	CASSLADRVPDTQYF
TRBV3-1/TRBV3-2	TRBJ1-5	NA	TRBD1	TGTGCCAGCAGCCAAGGGTACGGACAGGGGGATCAGCCCCAGCATTTT	CASSQGYGQGDQPQHF
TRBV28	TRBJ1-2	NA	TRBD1	TGTGCCAGCAGTTTGGACAGGGTCAGTGGTGGCTACACCTTC	CASSLDRVSGGYTF
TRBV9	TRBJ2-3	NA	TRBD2	TGTGCCAGCAGCGTCGGGGGGGGCTTAGATACGCAGTATTTT	CASSVGGGLDTQYF
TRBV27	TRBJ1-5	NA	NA	TGTGCCAGCAGTTTAGGGTGGGGGGGTCAGCCCCAGCATTTT	CASSLGWGGQPQHF
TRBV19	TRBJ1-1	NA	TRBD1	TGTGCCAGTAGCAGGGACAGGGTATCAGCTTTCTTT	CASSRDRVSAFF
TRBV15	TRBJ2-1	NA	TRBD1	TGTGCCACCAGCAGAGGAGGGGGCCAACACAATGAGCAGTTCTTC	CATSRGGGQHNEQFF
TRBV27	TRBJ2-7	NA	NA	TGTGCCAGCTCCACCCGTCGAGGCGCCGAGGGCGAGCAGTACTTC	CASSTRRGAEGEQYF
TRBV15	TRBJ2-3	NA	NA	TGTGCCACCAGCAGAGTGGCTAGCAGAAGCACAGATACGCAGTATTTT	CATSRVASRSTDTQYF
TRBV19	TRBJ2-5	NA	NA	TGTGCCAGTAGTTTCAGGGAAGAGACCCAGTACTTC	CASSFREETQYF
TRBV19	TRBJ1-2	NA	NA	TGTGCCAGTAGTAACAGAAACTATGGCTACACCTTC	CASSNRNYGYTF